Listed here are 32 T cell receptor beta chains from one sample, sequenced in a study of T cells in Graves' hyperthyroidism and ophthalmopathy. TCR beta CDR3 region amplification was performed from RNA transcripts. Initially, a first-round RT-PCR of the TCR CDR3 employed the HTBI primer set. TCRdb redid the calling of the multiplex PCR reads with MiXCR, one entry per CDR3 protein. The sample has hundreds of thousands of distinct CDR3 sequences, approximately 14% seen once. The material sequenced was blood. The receptors come from a woman aged 50 to 65 with Graves' ophthalmopathy.

This clonotype appeared many times. The chain couples TRBV12-3 or TRBV12-4 to TRBJ2-4; D call uncertain. The CDR3 has 15 amino acids. Trimming left V 1 base short and J 0 bases short, with 7 bases between. As DNA, the CDR3 is TGTGCCAGCAGTTTAGGGTCTGGAGCCAAAAACATTCAGTACTTC. Residues: CASSLGSGAKNIQYF.

This clonotype was observed a few times. A junction end diverges from the germline sequence, so it may reflect a read error. The chain uses TRBV19 and TRBJ2-7; D remains ambiguous. The CDR3 is 13 amino acids. CDR1 is LNHDA and CDR2 is SQIVND in the germline V gene (reference sequence). CDR3: CAGREGQTYEQYF. In DNA, the CDR3 is TGTGCCGGTAGGGAAGGGCAAACCTACGAGCAGTACTTC.

In its sample, this clonotype was seen a few times. V is TRBV4-2 and J is TRBJ2-7; 12 nucleotides match TRBD2. CDR3 length equals 16 residues. J lost 4 bases, V lost 4 bases, and 8 bases had no gene match. Germline V CDR1 and CDR2: LGHNA, YNFKEQ. The CDR3 region has the DNA TGTGCCAGCAGCCGCCTGAGACTAGCGGGAGTATACGAGCAGTACTTC. Amino acid sequence: CASSRLRLAGVYEQYF.

This clonotype was recorded many times. The rearrangement links TRBV15 to TRBJ2-1, with D uncertain. V lost 4 bases, J lost 0 bases, and 7 bases lay in between. Per the germline V gene, CDR1 is LNHNV and CDR2 is YYDKDF (reference sequence). The CDR3 loop spans 14 amino acids. CDR3 protein: CATSTRSSYNEQFF. The CDR3 DNA reads as TGTGCCACCAGCACACGGAGCTCCTACAATGAGCAGTTCTTC.

Ten or more counts support this clonotype. J is TRBJ2-3 and V is TRBV2; maybe TRBD1 (6 bases). Per germline, CDR1 SNHLY and CDR2 FYNNEI. This CDR3 has 14 residues. V was trimmed by 6 bases and J by 4 bases, leaving 14 bases between them. The CDR3 bases are TGTGCCAGCAGAACCAGGGGCTACCCAGATACGCAGTATTTT. Translation: CASRTRGYPDTQYF.

V usage is TRBV5-1 and J usage is TRBJ1-4; D gene uncertain. V was trimmed by 3 bases and J by 3 bases, leaving 18 bases between them. Germline-derived CDR1 and CDR2 are SGHRS and YFSETQ. The CDR3 length is 17 residues. CDR3 sequence reads: CASSSTLGGLANEKLFF. CDR3 DNA: TGCGCCAGCAGCTCGACCCTGGGTGGGCTAGCTAATGAAAAACTGTTTTTT.

This clonotype was picked up a small number of times. The chain joins TRBV6-5 to TRBJ1-1; D is undetermined. Germline V gene sequence: CDR1 MNHEY, CDR2 SVGAGI. The V and J ends lost 2 bases and 4 bases respectively, with 8 bases between them. This CDR3 is built from 13 residues. The DNA of the CDR3 is TGTGCCAGCAGTTACGGCGGTATCACTGAAGCTTTCTTT. It encodes CASSYGGITEAFF.

This clonotype showed up many times. The rearrangement joins TRBV20-1 to TRBJ1-2, with 10 bases lining up with TRBD1. Per germline, CDR1 DFQATT and CDR2 SNEGSKA (reference sequence). V trimming: 6 bases; J trimming: 8 bases; junction bases outside the gene matches: 6. This CDR3 has 12 amino acids. Here the CDR3 DNA reads TGCAGTGCAAGACAGGGGGCGCGGGGCTACACCTTC. This sequence encodes CSARQGARGYTF.

Only one count was recorded for this clonotype. The chain recombines TRBV6-6 with TRBJ2-7; 10 bases agree with TRBD1. CDR3 length: 15 amino acids. Trimming removed 0 bases from V and 4 bases from J; junction bases left unmatched: 3. The V gene's germline CDR1 is MNHNY and CDR2 SVGAGI (reference sequence). The CDR3 bases are TGTGCCAGCAGTTACTCCCGGACAGGGGGTTACGAGCAGTACTTC. Translated: CASSYSRTGGYEQYF.

This clonotype was recorded at least ten times. The J gene is TRBJ2-3, the V gene TRBV12-3 or TRBV12-4; 11 bases match TRBD2. The CDR3 is 16 amino acids. Trimming took 6 bases from V and 3 from J; bases not matched to a gene: 8. The CDR3 sequence: CASRSQLAGVTDTQYF. The CDR3 coding sequence is TGTGCCAGCAGATCCCAACTAGCGGGAGTTACAGATACGCAGTATTTT.

This clonotype was recorded a few times. The chain couples TRBV29-1 to TRBJ2-4; D is ambiguous. Between the trimmed V and J ends, which lost 4 bases and 0 bases, there was a span of 10 bases. Germline V gene data show CDR1 as SQVTM and CDR2 as ANQGSEA. The CDR3 totals 14 residues. CDR3: CSVVSSIAKNIQYF. As DNA, the CDR3 is TGCAGCGTTGTAAGTTCCATAGCCAAAAACATTCAGTACTTC.

This clonotype was recorded a few times. The chain couples TRBV20-1 to TRBJ2-2, with TRBD2 identical over 7 bases. The V gene end was trimmed by 4 bases and the J gene end by 0 bases; junction bases not matched to a gene: 8. Germline V gene data show CDR1 as DFQATT and CDR2 as SNEGSKA (reference sequence). There are 16 residues in the CDR3. CDR3 nucleotides: TGCAGTGCTACGTCTATAGCGGGCCCGAACACCGGGGAGCTGTTTTTT. Amino acids: CSATSIAGPNTGELFF.

This clonotype came up a few times. The rearrangement uses TRBV15 and TRBJ2-7; tentatively, D is TRBD1 (6 bases). CDR1 is LNHNV, CDR2 YYDKDF, per germline (reference sequence). The CDR3 totals 16 residues. The V end was cut by 3 bases, the J end by 5 bases, with 20 bases between. The CDR3: CATSSQQGRALNEQYF. CDR3 sequence (DNA): TGTGCCACCAGCAGCCAACAGGGACGGGCTCTTAACGAGCAGTACTTC.

This clonotype was observed many times. This chain links TRBV7-8 with TRBJ1-1; no clear D. The V gene's germline CDR1 is SGHVS and CDR2 FQNEAQ. V lost 5 bases to trimming and J lost 10 bases, with 32 bases between them. The CDR3 is made up of 18 amino acids. DNA for the CDR3: TGTGCCAGCAGCCGTGATAAAAGGGCGCAACGGGATGACTTGTCAGCTTTCTTT. Its protein product is CASSRDKRAQRDDLSAFF.

A few counts support this clonotype. The rearrangement joins TRBV10-2 to TRBJ2-2; no definite D call. The CDR3 has 13 residues. Germline V lookup: CDR1 WSHSY, CDR2 SAAADI. Trimming stripped 3 bases from V and 5 bases from J, with 7 bases between. CDR3 DNA: TGCGCCAGCAGTGATGGTCTAACCGGGGAGCTGTTTTTT. It encodes CASSDGLTGELFF.

This clonotype was counted ten times or more. The chain is built from TRBV30 and TRBJ2-1, with D possibly matching TRBD2 (7 bases). Between the trimmed V and J ends, which lost 2 bases and 0 bases, there was a span of 8 bases. Germline V gives CDR1 GTSNPN, CDR2 SVGIG (reference sequence). This CDR3 is 14 amino acids long. CDR3 sequence reads: CAWSRGGSYNEQFF. As DNA, the CDR3 is TGTGCCTGGAGTAGGGGGGGCTCCTACAATGAGCAGTTCTTC.

The chain is built from TRBV4-1 and TRBJ2-1, with 15 bases identical to TRBD2. V lost 7 bases and J lost 9; bases outside the gene matches: 13. CDR1 and CDR2 (germline): MGHRA, YSYEKL. There are 17 residues in the CDR3. In DNA form, the CDR3 reads TGCGCCAGCACTCCGGTAGGGACTAGCGGGAGGAGGCCTGAGCAGTTCTTC. Its translation: CASTPVGTSGRRPEQFF.

This clonotype was seen ten or more times. V is TRBV12-3 or TRBV12-4 and J is TRBJ2-1; TRBD2 matches 7 bases. The CDR3 totals 15 residues. With V trimmed by 6 bases and J by 8 bases, 13 bases remained unmatched. In nucleotides, the CDR3 is TGTGCCAGCAGGGCCTGGGGCGGGAGCGTCTATGAGCAGTTCTTC. Its protein product is CASRAWGGSVYEQFF.

The rearrangement uses TRBV30 and TRBJ2-7, with 10 nucleotides matching TRBD2. The J call may be incorrect, as the DNA end agrees better with TRBJ2-1. Looked up from germline, CDR1 is GTSNPN and CDR2 is SVGIG (reference sequence). The CDR3 sequence is 18 residues long. CDR3 in amino acids: CAWSVGGGLAGDPYEQFF. In DNA, the CDR3 is TGTGCCTGGAGTGTGGGGGGAGGGCTAGCGGGAGATCCCTACGAGCAGTTCTTC.

The chain links TRBV29-1 to TRBJ2-6; D may be TRBD1 (5 bases). V was trimmed by 5 bases and J by 4 bases, leaving 21 bases between them. The CDR3 runs 17 residues. Per the germline V gene, CDR1 is SQVTM and CDR2 is ANQGSEA. In DNA form, the CDR3 reads TGCAGCGTTCTCCAGGGCCGCACGATGACGGGGGCCAACGTCCTGACTTTC. This encodes CSVLQGRTMTGANVLTF.

At least ten counts were recorded for this clonotype. The chain employs TRBV6-1 and TRBJ2-7, with 11 nucleotides matching TRBD1. This CDR3 spans 15 amino acids. From germline, CDR1 is MNHNS and CDR2 SASEGT. With 7 bases clipped from V and 3 bases from J, the junction kept 8 bases outside the gene matches. The CDR3 is CASTLGGTGGYEQYF. The CDR3 DNA sequence: TGTGCCAGCACCCTTGGCGGGACAGGGGGCTACGAGCAGTACTTC.

V is TRBV11-1 and J is TRBJ1-6, with D tentatively TRBD1 (5 bases). This CDR3 spans 15 amino acids. Trimming left V 1 base short and J 6 bases short, with 10 bases between. The germline V gene has CDR1 SGHAT and CDR2 FQDESV (reference sequence). The CDR3 DNA sequence: TGTGCCAGCAGCTTAGAGGGACGGATTAATTCACCCCTCCACTTT. Amino acids: CASSLEGRINSPLHF.

This clonotype was detected only a few times. The rearrangement links TRBV19 to TRBJ2-4, with 7 bases identical to TRBD1. Germline V lookup: CDR1 LNHDA, CDR2 SQIVND (reference sequence). CDR3 length: 16 amino acids. V dropped 4 bases and J dropped 0; count of bases not matched to a gene: 6. CDR3 in DNA: TGTGCCAGTAGTACCCGGACAGGAGTAGCCAAAAACATTCAGTACTTC. The encoded protein is CASSTRTGVAKNIQYF.

This clonotype showed up many times. The gene calls are TRBV20-1 and TRBJ2-1, with 11 bases lining up with TRBD2. CDR1 and CDR2 (germline): DFQATT, SNEGSKA (reference sequence). The J segment lost 4 bases and the V segment lost 5 bases, leaving 4 bases of the junction unmatched. The CDR3 consists of 14 residues. CDR3 coding DNA: TGCAGTGCTGTAGCGGGAGGGCCTTACAATGAGCAGTTCTTC. Translating it yields CSAVAGGPYNEQFF.

Many counts were recorded for this clonotype. The chain combines TRBV14 with TRBJ2-5, with D unresolved. This CDR3 has 14 amino acids. Trimming cost V 0 bases and J 5 bases, with 10 bases left between them. Looked up from germline, CDR1 is SGHDN and CDR2 is FVKESK. CDR3 amino acids: CASSQDRLVETQYF. The CDR3 DNA reads as TGTGCCAGCAGCCAAGATAGACTTGTGGAGACCCAGTACTTC. Filled out from reference TRBV14 and TRBJ2-5, the complete variable domain reads EAGVTQFPSHSVIEKGQTVTLRCDPISGHDNLYWYRRVMGKEIKFLLHFVKESKQDESGMPNNRFLAERTGGTYSTLKVQPAELEDSGVYFCASSQDRLVETQYFGPGTRLLVL.

Many counts were recorded for this clonotype. The V gene is TRBV11-3, the J gene TRBJ2-2; a weak D match, TRBD1 (6 bases). CDR3 size: 14 residues. Germline lookup yields CDR1 SGHNT and CDR2 YENEEA. V shed 5 bases and J shed 4 bases, with 11 bases lying between them. CDR3 sequence (DNA): TGTGCCAGCAGCCAGACAGGAGCCACCGGGGAGCTGTTTTTT. It is translated as CASSQTGATGELFF.

CDR3 loop: CSGTGRVETQYF. CDR3 sequence (DNA): TGCAGCGGTACAGGGAGGGTTGAGACCCAGTACTTC. This sequence joins TRBV29-1 and TRBJ2-5; tentative D call: TRBD2 (7 bases). This CDR3 region has 12 residues. The ends were cut back, 7 bases at V and 5 bases at J, with 14 bases in the middle. The germline CDR1 and CDR2 sequences are SQVTM and ANQGSEA.

In regard to this clonotype: One base away lies a much larger clone, so this may be a sequencing read error. The chain has TRBV28 and TRBJ1-2; unclear D gene. Trimming took 4 bases from V and 4 from J, leaving 10 bases between them. CDR1 MDHEN and CDR2 SYDVKM come from the germline V gene. The CDR3 contains 13 residues. CDR3 sequence reads: CASSSSSIYGYTF. CDR3 sequence (DNA): TGTGCCAGCAGTTCGAGTAGTATCTATGGCTACACCTTC.

Many counts were recorded for this clonotype. This chain uses TRBV28 with TRBJ2-5, with 13 bases matching TRBD2. This CDR3 is built from 16 residues. With 4 bases clipped from V and 2 bases from J, the junction kept 4 bases outside the gene matches. Germline CDR1 and CDR2: MDHEN and SYDVKM. CDR3 sequence reads: CASSSGLAGLQETQYF. CDR3 nucleotides: TGTGCCAGCAGTTCGGGACTAGCGGGACTTCAAGAGACCCAGTACTTC.

This clonotype was observed many times. The CDR3 DNA reads TGTGCCACCAGTCCGACTGATAGCAATCAGCCCCAGCATTTT. Translated, it gives CATSPTDSNQPQHF. The chain links TRBV24-1 to TRBJ1-5; no firm D call. This CDR3 contains 14 residues. Germline CDR1 is KGHDR and CDR2 is SFDVKD. Trimming removed 6 bases from V and 0 bases from J, with 8 bases in between.

In its sample, this clonotype was seen many times. This rearrangement joins TRBV6-2 or TRBV6-3 to TRBJ2-3; D unresolved. Germline values: CDR1 MNHEY, CDR2 SVGEGT. This CDR3 region has 13 residues. Trimming left V 2 bases short and J 5 bases short, with 8 bases between. The CDR3 here is CASSYLHGDTQYF. In DNA, the CDR3 is TGTGCCAGCAGTTACCTCCATGGAGATACGCAGTATTTT.

The chain couples TRBV11-1 to TRBJ2-1; D gene ambiguous. Germline CDR1 SGHAT, CDR2 FQDESV (reference sequence). V was pared by 2 bases and J by 2 bases, with 10 bases between. This CDR3 has 15 residues. As DNA, the CDR3 is TGTGCCAGCAGCTTAAGGGCCGGCCCCTACAATGAGCAGTTCTTC. It encodes CASSLRAGPYNEQFF.